The clone carrying this T cell receptor (beta chain) has more than one count but fewer than ten. The data derive from a study of blood T cells in healthy people across ages. V lost 0 bases to trimming and J lost 0 bases, with 9 bases between them. From germline, CDR1 is DFQATT and CDR2 SNEGSKA (reference sequence). The CDR3 contains 14 residues. Alongside a J-beta primer mix, a sample-barcoded 5' primer served in a second PCR lasting roughly 7 to 12 cycles. MiXCR, run by TCRdb on the 5' RACE reads, gives a single entry per CDR3 protein. In the table there are approximately 1,100,000 distinct CDR3 sequences, 40% to 45% of which are singletons.

This TCR derives from a woman aged 55-70 years in good health. This chain connects TRBV20-1 to TRBJ2-7; D not certain. The sequenced sample consisted of blood. The CDR3 sequence: CSAREPGSSYEQYF. The CDR3 region has the DNA TGCAGTGCTAGAGAACCCGGATCCTCCTACGAGCAGTACTTC.